This T cell receptor (beta chain) was sequenced in a study of human T cells and chemical hapten exposure. General study findings and limits: A positive correlation with patch test score was found for PT1 expanded TCR counts. Against controls, expanded TCRs gave rise to significantly more large CDR3 similarity clusters. With DPC sensitization, TCRs exceeding 1 in 1000 frequency showed no change.

TCRdb analysed the RACE reads with MiXCR anew, one entry per CDR3 protein. The table shows 65,000 to 95,000 distinct CDR3 sequences, with about 6.3% occurring only once. The sample's time point: patch test 2, 6 weeks after DPC sensitization. Stated treatment: therapeutic diphenylcyclopropenone sensitization with weekly scalp DPC. There are many counts of this clonotype. Its antigen is not identified. The CDR3 sequence is 17 residues long. Losses at the gene ends were 9 bases for V and 0 bases for J; bases not matched to a gene: 7. Germline V gene sequence: CDR1 SGHAT, CDR2 FQNNGV. J is TRBJ2-6 and V is TRBV11-2, with 11 bases that match TRBD2. The starting material was whole blood, obtained in connection with sensitization to the hapten diphenylcyclopropenone (DPC). This sequence originates from a woman aged 25 to 39 with alopecia areata. Some clones in this sample may be carry-over from other donors' samples. The chain's CDR3 is CASPTSGASSGANVLTF. The CDR3 DNA sequence: TGTGCCAGTCCGACTAGCGGGGCCAGCTCTGGGGCCAACGTCCTGACTTTC.